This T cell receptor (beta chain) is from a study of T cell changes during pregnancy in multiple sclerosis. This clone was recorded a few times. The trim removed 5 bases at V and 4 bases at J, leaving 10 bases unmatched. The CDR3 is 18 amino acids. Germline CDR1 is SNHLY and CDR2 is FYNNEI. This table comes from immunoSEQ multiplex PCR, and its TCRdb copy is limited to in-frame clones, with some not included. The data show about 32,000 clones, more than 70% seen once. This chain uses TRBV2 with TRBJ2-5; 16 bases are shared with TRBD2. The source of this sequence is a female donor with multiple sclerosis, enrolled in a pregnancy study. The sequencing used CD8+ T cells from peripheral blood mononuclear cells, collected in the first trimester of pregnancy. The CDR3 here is CASSSGTSGRAVVETQYF. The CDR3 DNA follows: TGTGCCAGCAGTTCCGGGACTAGCGGGAGGGCCGTAGTAGAGACCCAGTACTTC.